The rows below give T cell receptor beta chains drawn from one sample of a study of T cell responses to AZD1222 COVID-19 vaccine. The assay was immunoSEQ multiplex PCR, and TCRdb's table has in-frame clones only and misses some. The sample has more than 100,000 clones; 85% to 90% are singletons. The sequenced sample was peripheral blood, obtained on day 0 of AZD1222 vaccination. These receptors all come from an adult in good health. The CDR3 runs from the conserved cysteine through the conserved F or W. Fields, in order: V gene, J gene, clone size, D gene, CDR3 protein, CDR3 DNA. The D gene is left open where the match is weak. Expanded clones are given a class, and other clones once, few, many or no size at all.

v_call: TRBV28; j_call: TRBJ1-6; clone_size: -; d_call: TRBD1; cdr3_aa: CASSVDRGRRPLHF; cdr3_nt: TGTGCCAGCAGTGTGGACAGGGGGCGGCGACCCCTCCACTTT
v_call: TRBV2; j_call: TRBJ1-1; clone_size: once; d_call: -; cdr3_aa: CASDTGREAFF; cdr3_nt: TGTGCCAGCGACACGGGCAGAGAAGCTTTCTTT
v_call: TRBV28; j_call: TRBJ2-7; clone_size: once; d_call: -; cdr3_aa: CASSLTGHAQYF; cdr3_nt: TGTGCCAGCAGTTTAACGGGCCACGCGCAGTACTTC
v_call: TRBV9; j_call: TRBJ2-1; clone_size: -; d_call: TRBD1; cdr3_aa: CASSVSRDSRYNEQFF; cdr3_nt: TGTGCCAGCAGCGTATCCCGGGACAGCCGCTACAATGAGCAGTTCTTC
v_call: TRBV7-2; j_call: TRBJ2-1; clone_size: -; d_call: TRBD2; cdr3_aa: CASSLAVGGPGYNEQFF; cdr3_nt: TGTGCCAGCAGCTTAGCTGTGGGAGGGCCGGGGTACAATGAGCAGTTCTTC
v_call: TRBV27; j_call: TRBJ2-2; clone_size: -; d_call: TRBD1; cdr3_aa: CASSRGLNTGELFF; cdr3_nt: TGTGCCAGCAGCAGGGGGCTGAACACCGGGGAGCTGTTTTTT
v_call: TRBV27; j_call: TRBJ2-7; clone_size: -; d_call: -; cdr3_aa: CASSLDSVGSYEQYF; cdr3_nt: TGTGCCAGCAGCCTGGACAGTGTGGGCTCCTACGAGCAGTACTTC
v_call: TRBV6-5; j_call: TRBJ1-1; clone_size: -; d_call: TRBD1; cdr3_aa: CASSRQGQGTEAFF; cdr3_nt: TGTGCCAGCAGTAGACAGGGACAGGGCACTGAAGCTTTCTTT
v_call: TRBV28; j_call: TRBJ2-7; clone_size: -; d_call: -; cdr3_aa: CASTLWGSEQYF; cdr3_nt: TGTGCCAGCACCCTCTGGGGAAGTGAGCAGTACTTC
v_call: TRBV9; j_call: TRBJ1-5; clone_size: -; d_call: -; cdr3_aa: CASSVVPNQPQHF; cdr3_nt: TGTGCCAGCAGCGTAGTACCGAATCAGCCCCAGCATTTT
v_call: TRBV6-2/TRBV6-3; j_call: TRBJ2-5; clone_size: -; d_call: TRBD1; cdr3_aa: CASSTTTGGFKTQYF; cdr3_nt: TGTGCCAGCAGCACTACGACAGGGGGCTTCAAGACCCAGTACTTC